The 12 T cell receptor beta chains in this list originate from one sample, sequenced in a study of blood T cell repertoires in COVID-19 (dated by TCRdb to 2018 to 2020). Libraries were constructed by the immunoSEQ multiplex PCR assay. TCRdb carries this immuneACCESS record with in-frame sequences only. Its versions omit some clonotypes, under half of them owing to an unresolved V gene in the studies checked, with the rest unexplained. For this sample the table gives about 42,000 clones, of which 76% were detected only once. Together, the top ten hold about a quarter of the sample. Sample: peripheral blood. The source is an older man with acute or convalescent COVID-19.

This chain connects TRBV4-1 to TRBJ1-1; 7 bases fit TRBD1. The length of the CDR3 is 16 residues. V dropped 4 bases and J dropped 1; count of bases not matched to a gene: 9. CDR1 is MGHRA and CDR2 is YSYEKL in the germline V gene. The CDR3 coding sequence is TGCGCCAGCAGCCCAAAAGTAGGACAGGCGAACACTGAAGCTTTCTTT. As protein: CASSPKVGQANTEAFF.

This clone was detected a few times. CDR3 nucleotide sequence: TGTGCCAGCAGTCCTCGACAGGATGGAGATACTGAAGCTTTCTTT. This sequence encodes CASSPRQDGDTEAFF. The chain carries TRBV28 and TRBJ1-1; D is perhaps TRBD1 (6 bases). The CDR3 is 15 residues long. In germline, CDR1 is MDHEN, CDR2 SYDVKM. Deletions cut 5 bases from V and 5 bases from J, with 18 bases between.

This chain links TRBV28 with TRBJ2-1; 7 bases match TRBD2. V shed 3 bases and J 5 bases; nucleotides not matched to a gene: 4. The CDR3 totals 14 residues. Germline CDR1 is MDHEN and CDR2 is SYDVKM. Here the CDR3 reads CASSFAGVNNEQFF. The CDR3 DNA reads as TGTGCCAGCAGTTTTGCGGGAGTCAACAATGAGCAGTTCTTC.

The rearrangement uses TRBV20-1 and TRBJ2-7; 10 bases align to TRBD2. Germline lookup yields CDR1 DFQATT and CDR2 SNEGSKA (reference sequence). There are 14 residues in the CDR3. Trimming at V came to 3 bases and at J to 6 bases, leaving 8 bases not matched to a gene. The CDR3 region has the DNA TGCAGTGCTAGTCAGAGCGGGAGGGCCTTCGAGCAGTACTTC. Translation: CSASQSGRAFEQYF.

The chain has TRBV2 and TRBJ1-2; D uncertain. In germline, CDR1 is SNHLY, CDR2 FYNNEI. The length of the CDR3 is 12 residues. The V gene lost 5 bases and the J gene lost 4 bases, with 8 bases spanning the gap. The CDR3 loop is CASSSGFYGYTF. In DNA, the CDR3 is TGTGCCAGCAGTTCAGGATTCTATGGCTACACCTTC.

The gene calls are TRBV7-9 and TRBJ2-1, with D possibly being TRBD1 (7 bases). From germline, CDR1 is SEHNR and CDR2 FQNEAQ (reference sequence). V gave up 3 bases and J gave up 8 bases, with 11 bases separating them. This CDR3 contains 13 residues. The CDR3 nucleotides read TGTGCCAGCAGCTTTGGAGGGGGCTATGAGCAGTTCTTC. Residues: CASSFGGGYEQFF.

The rearrangement links TRBV7-2 to TRBJ2-5; D gene unclear. The CDR3 is made up of 16 amino acids. With 2 bases removed from V and 1 base from J, the gap between germline ends came to 14 bases. Germline lookup yields CDR1 SGHTA and CDR2 FQGNSA. In DNA form, the CDR3 reads TGTGCCAGCAGCTTATCAACAGCAAACGGCCAAGAGACCCAGTACTTC. Protein sequence: CASSLSTANGQETQYF.

This clone was picked up one time. V and J are TRBV6-1 and TRBJ2-7, with no clear D. The V end lost 3 bases, the J end lost 6 bases, and 6 bases lay between the germline ends. Looked up from germline, CDR1 is MNHNS and CDR2 is SASEGT. CDR3 length: 11 amino acids. The CDR3 nucleotides read TGTGCCAGCAGTGAGCCCGGCGAGCAGTACTTC. Translated, it gives CASSEPGEQYF.

The V gene is TRBV7-2, the J gene TRBJ2-3, with TRBD2 identical over 8 bases. Trimming removed 4 bases from V and 3 bases from J; junction bases left unmatched: 6. CDR1 is SGHTA and CDR2 is FQGNSA in the germline V gene. The CDR3 runs to 15 residues. CDR3: CASSSGTSRTDTQYF. As DNA, the CDR3 is TGTGCCAGCAGCTCAGGGACTAGTCGAACAGATACGCAGTATTTT.

The chain is built from TRBV28 and TRBJ1-6, with TRBD1 as a possible D gene (6 bases). Germline assignment: CDR1 MDHEN and CDR2 SYDVKM. The CDR3 is 14 residues long. The V end lost 11 bases, the J end lost 0 bases, and 11 bases lay between the germline ends. The CDR3 DNA sequence: TGTGCCGCCACAGGGAGCTCCTATAATTCACCCCTCCACTTT. Its translation: CAATGSSYNSPLHF.

The chain combines TRBV3-1 (or the pseudogene TRBV3-2) with TRBJ1-6, with D possibly TRBD1 on 6 matching bases. The germline V gene encodes CDR1 LGHDT and CDR2 YNNKEL (reference sequence). The CDR3 has 14 amino acids. V was cut by 2 bases and J by 7 bases, with 9 bases left in between. The CDR3 is CASSQTGLNSPLHF. The CDR3 region has the DNA TGTGCCAGCAGCCAAACAGGGCTCAATTCACCCCTCCACTTT.

This clone was found a few times. This sample includes further DNA sequences coding for the same CDR3. This chain links TRBV4-1 with TRBJ2-5; the match to TRBD2 covers 13 bases. V shed 3 bases and J 5 bases; nucleotides not matched to a gene: 9. Germline CDR1 MGHRA, CDR2 YSYEKL. This CDR3 region has 17 residues. The CDR3 reads CASSQAAGLAGEETQYF. CDR3 DNA sequence: TGCGCCAGCAGCCAGGCTGCTGGACTAGCGGGGGAGGAGACCCAGTACTTC.